Listed below are T cell receptor beta chains from one sample, sequenced in a study of CD8 T cells in Susac syndrome. From the immunoSEQ multiplex PCR reads, TCRdb called clonotypes with MiXCR, one entry per CDR3 protein. This table holds over 150,000 distinct CDR3 sequences, around 94% found once. The specimen was CD4+ T cells from PBMCs. These receptors were collected from a human donor with Susac syndrome. The CDR3 runs from the conserved cysteine through the conserved F or W. The order of the fields is V gene, D gene, J gene, clone size, CDR3 protein, CDR3 DNA. The D gene is left open where the match is weak. The listing skips clone size in some rows; elsewhere it reads once, few, many or a size class.

TRBV4-1,NA,TRBJ2-7,NA,CASSQGAGTYEQYF,TGCGCCAGCAGCCAAGGGGCAGGGACCTACGAGCAGTACTTC
TRBV6-5,NA,TRBJ1-2,NA,CASISRGRVGYTF,TGTGCCAGCATATCCAGGGGAAGGGTCGGCTACACCTTC
TRBV20-1,TRBD1,TRBJ1-2,NA,CGFGQESIHYGYTF,TGCGGTTTTGGACAGGAGTCAATTCACTATGGCTACACCTTC
TRBV30,NA,TRBJ2-7,few,CAWSRGHEQYF,TGTGCCTGGAGTCGGGGGCACGAGCAGTACTTC
TRBV20-1,NA,TRBJ1-3,NA,CSAGHLGFSGNTIYF,TGCAGTGCTGGACATTTGGGGTTCTCTGGAAACACCATATATTTT
TRBV7-2,NA,TRBJ1-4,NA,CASSLEVGREKLFF,TGTGCCAGCAGCTTAGAAGTCGGGAGGGAAAAACTGTTTTTT
TRBV14,NA,TRBJ2-1,NA,CASSQDVPYDEQFF,TGTGCCAGCAGCCAAGATGTACCATACGATGAGCAGTTCTTC
TRBV30,TRBD1,TRBJ1-1,NA,CAWENRGGTEALF,TGTGCCTGGGAAAACAGGGGCGGCACTGAAGCTCTCTTT
TRBV30,NA,TRBJ2-3,NA,CAWSVKSGTDTQYF,TGTGCCTGGAGTGTAAAGAGCGGCACAGATACGCAGTATTTT
TRBV6-5,NA,TRBJ1-1,NA,CASSYSEGVEAFF,TGTGCCAGCAGTTACTCCGAGGGGGTAGAAGCTTTCTTT
TRBV12-3/TRBV12-4,NA,TRBJ2-7,once,CASSVPSRGVYEQYF,TGTGCCAGCAGCGTTCCCTCCCGTGGGGTCTACGAGCAGTACTTC
TRBV10-3,NA,TRBJ2-7,NA,CAISTGGTDSYEQYF,TGTGCCATCAGTACGGGAGGGACAGACTCCTACGAGCAGTACTTC
TRBV9,NA,TRBJ2-1,once,CASSAGGRSYEQFF,TGTGCCAGCAGCGCCGGAGGGAGGTCGTATGAGCAGTTCTTC
TRBV20-1,TRBD1,TRBJ2-5,NA,CSALQGPEETQYF,TGCAGTGCGCTACAGGGGCCCGAAGAGACCCAGTACTTC
TRBV5-1,TRBD1,TRBJ2-6,NA,CASSLAGQGSSGANVLTF,TGCGCCAGCAGCTTGGCGGGACAGGGGAGCTCTGGGGCCAACGTCCTGACTTTC
TRBV29-1,TRBD2,TRBJ2-1,NA,CSVEGREGQPYNEQFF,TGCAGCGTCGAAGGGCGGGAGGGCCAGCCCTACAATGAGCAGTTCTTC
TRBV5-1,NA,TRBJ1-4,NA,CASSITAGNEKLFF,TGCGCCAGCAGCATAACAGCGGGGAATGAAAAACTGTTTTTT
TRBV2,NA,TRBJ2-7,NA,CASYAHYGSYEQYF,TGTGCCAGTTATGCGCATTATGGCTCCTACGAGCAGTACTTC
TRBV4-2,TRBD1,TRBJ2-7,NA,CASSEQPPGTGGNYEQYF,TGTGCCAGCAGCGAACAACCGCCGGGGACAGGGGGCAACTACGAGCAGTACTTC
TRBV7-7,TRBD1,TRBJ1-4,NA,CASSFRQGILEKLFF,TGTGCCAGCAGCTTTCGACAGGGAATTCTTGAAAAACTGTTTTTT
TRBV28,NA,TRBJ1-1,NA,CASSGRVRGTEAFF,TGTGCCAGCAGTGGTAGGGTGAGGGGCACTGAAGCTTTCTTT
TRBV6-5,TRBD2,TRBJ2-3,NA,CASSTSGISTDTQYF,TGTGCCAGCAGTACTAGCGGGATAAGTACAGATACGCAGTATTTT
TRBV30,NA,TRBJ1-2,NA,CAWTNFAGSGYTF,TGTGCCTGGACGAATTTCGCAGGGTCTGGCTACACCTTC
TRBV29-1,TRBD2,TRBJ2-5,NA,CSVDRRGGETQYF,TGCAGCGTTGACCGCCGGGGGGGGGAGACCCAGTACTTC
TRBV12-3/TRBV12-4,TRBD1,TRBJ1-2,NA,CASSFQGQGIGGYTF,TGTGCCAGCAGTTTCCAAGGACAGGGGATCGGTGGCTACACCTTC
TRBV29-1,TRBD1,TRBJ2-1,NA,CSVGDRGSGDEQFF,TGCAGCGTCGGGGACAGGGGGTCAGGGGATGAGCAGTTCTTC
TRBV7-9,NA,TRBJ2-7,NA,CASSLALGGPRLNF,TGTGCCAGCAGCTTAGCGTTGGGCGGTCCACGTCTGAACTTC
TRBV30,TRBD1,TRBJ1-4,NA,CAYGGQGGEKLFF,TGTGCCTACGGGGGACAGGGGGGTGAAAAACTGTTTTTT
TRBV15,NA,TRBJ1-1,NA,CATSRDGTIRAEAFF,TGTGCCACCAGCAGAGATGGGACAATAAGAGCTGAAGCTTTCTTT
TRBV2,NA,TRBJ1-1,NA,CARETESNTEAFF,TGTGCCAGGGAGACGGAATCGAACACTGAAGCTTTCTTT
TRBV15,NA,TRBJ1-5,NA,CATSRFSNQPQHF,TGTGCCACCTCCCGGTTTAGCAATCAGCCCCAGCATTTT
TRBV2,TRBD1,TRBJ1-1,NA,CASSDGTGDVEAFF,TGTGCCAGCAGTGACGGGACAGGTGATGTTGAAGCTTTCTTT
TRBV30,TRBD1,TRBJ2-7,NA,CAWSDRGYNEQYF,TGTGCCTGGAGTGACAGGGGCTACAACGAGCAGTACTTC
TRBV30,TRBD2,TRBJ2-7,NA,CAWSVGGGSYEQYF,TGTGCCTGGAGTGTGGGGGGGGGATCCTACGAGCAGTACTTC
TRBV3-1,TRBD1,TRBJ2-7,NA,CASSWDRDYEQYF,TGTGCCAGCAGCTGGGACAGGGACTACGAGCAGTACTTC
TRBV20-1,NA,TRBJ2-6,NA,CSARGLTGDGANVLTF,TGCAGTGCTAGAGGTCTGACAGGTGATGGGGCCAACGTCCTGACTTTC
TRBV28,NA,TRBJ2-1,NA,CASRTRDSSYNEQFF,TGTGCCAGCCGAACTCGGGACTCATCCTACAATGAGCAGTTCTTC
TRBV4-1,NA,TRBJ2-7,few,CASSPSGGRSYEQYF,TGCGCCAGCAGCCCCAGTGGGGGGAGGTCGTACGAGCAGTACTTC
TRBV20-1,TRBD1,TRBJ1-2,NA,CSAQDRGSYGYTF,TGCAGTGCTCAGGACAGGGGATCATATGGCTACACCTTC
TRBV12-3/TRBV12-4,NA,TRBJ1-1,once,CASSFTVNTEAFF,TGTGCCAGCAGTTTTACAGTGAACACTGAAGCTTTCTTT
TRBV30,TRBD1,TRBJ2-5,NA,CAWGSGTAPSRETQYF,TGTGCCTGGGGATCTGGGACAGCCCCATCCAGAGAGACCCAGTACTTC
TRBV4-2,NA,TRBJ1-2,few,CASSQAMTQLYGYTF,TGTGCCAGCAGCCAAGCTATGACACAACTGTATGGCTACACCTTC
TRBV5-1,TRBD2,TRBJ2-1,NA,CASSKRTSGVIYNEQFF,TGCGCCAGCAGCAAACGGACTAGCGGGGTAATCTACAATGAGCAGTTCTTC
TRBV5-1,NA,TRBJ1-1,NA,CASSHETGLTEAFF,TGCGCCAGCAGCCATGAAACAGGTTTAACTGAAGCTTTCTTT
TRBV18,NA,TRBJ2-1,NA,CASSPPPRVVQFF,TGTGCCAGCTCACCACCGCCAAGGGTGGTGCAGTTCTTC
TRBV12-3/TRBV12-4,TRBD2,TRBJ2-5,NA,CASSSGTPTSGQETQYF,TGTGCCAGCAGTTCCGGGACACCGACTAGCGGGCAAGAGACCCAGTACTTC
TRBV29-1,NA,TRBJ2-3,NA,CSHRDPGPGTQYF,TGCAGCCACCGGGACCCAGGACCCGGTACGCAGTATTTT
TRBV4-3,TRBD1,TRBJ1-2,NA,CASSQQTTGDYGYTF,TGCGCCAGCAGCCAACAAACCACAGGGGACTATGGCTACACCTTC
TRBV25-1,NA,TRBJ2-5,NA,CASSVSTSETQYF,TGTGCCAGCAGTGTATCGACTTCAGAGACCCAGTACTTC
TRBV28,TRBD1,TRBJ1-5,once,CASSLLTGYSNQPQHF,TGTGCCAGCAGTTTATTGACAGGGTATAGCAATCAGCCCCAGCATTTT
TRBV6-5,NA,TRBJ2-2,NA,CASSYSVANTGELFF,TGTGCCAGCAGTTACTCAGTGGCGAACACCGGGGAGCTGTTTTTT
TRBV12-5,NA,TRBJ1-1,NA,CASGLVTGENTEAFF,TGTGCTAGTGGTTTGGTAACAGGAGAGAACACTGAAGCTTTCTTT
TRBV6-2/TRBV6-3,NA,TRBJ2-1,NA,CASSYLPNEQFF,TGTGCCAGCAGTTACCTGCCCAATGAGCAGTTCTTC
TRBV3-1,NA,TRBJ1-6,NA,CASSHLTGESPLHF,TGTGCCAGCAGCCACCTAACAGGAGAATCACCCCTCCACTTT
TRBV29-1,NA,TRBJ2-7,NA,CSVGLRLGSYEQYF,TGCAGCGTCGGATTGCGCTTGGGATCCTACGAGCAGTACTTC